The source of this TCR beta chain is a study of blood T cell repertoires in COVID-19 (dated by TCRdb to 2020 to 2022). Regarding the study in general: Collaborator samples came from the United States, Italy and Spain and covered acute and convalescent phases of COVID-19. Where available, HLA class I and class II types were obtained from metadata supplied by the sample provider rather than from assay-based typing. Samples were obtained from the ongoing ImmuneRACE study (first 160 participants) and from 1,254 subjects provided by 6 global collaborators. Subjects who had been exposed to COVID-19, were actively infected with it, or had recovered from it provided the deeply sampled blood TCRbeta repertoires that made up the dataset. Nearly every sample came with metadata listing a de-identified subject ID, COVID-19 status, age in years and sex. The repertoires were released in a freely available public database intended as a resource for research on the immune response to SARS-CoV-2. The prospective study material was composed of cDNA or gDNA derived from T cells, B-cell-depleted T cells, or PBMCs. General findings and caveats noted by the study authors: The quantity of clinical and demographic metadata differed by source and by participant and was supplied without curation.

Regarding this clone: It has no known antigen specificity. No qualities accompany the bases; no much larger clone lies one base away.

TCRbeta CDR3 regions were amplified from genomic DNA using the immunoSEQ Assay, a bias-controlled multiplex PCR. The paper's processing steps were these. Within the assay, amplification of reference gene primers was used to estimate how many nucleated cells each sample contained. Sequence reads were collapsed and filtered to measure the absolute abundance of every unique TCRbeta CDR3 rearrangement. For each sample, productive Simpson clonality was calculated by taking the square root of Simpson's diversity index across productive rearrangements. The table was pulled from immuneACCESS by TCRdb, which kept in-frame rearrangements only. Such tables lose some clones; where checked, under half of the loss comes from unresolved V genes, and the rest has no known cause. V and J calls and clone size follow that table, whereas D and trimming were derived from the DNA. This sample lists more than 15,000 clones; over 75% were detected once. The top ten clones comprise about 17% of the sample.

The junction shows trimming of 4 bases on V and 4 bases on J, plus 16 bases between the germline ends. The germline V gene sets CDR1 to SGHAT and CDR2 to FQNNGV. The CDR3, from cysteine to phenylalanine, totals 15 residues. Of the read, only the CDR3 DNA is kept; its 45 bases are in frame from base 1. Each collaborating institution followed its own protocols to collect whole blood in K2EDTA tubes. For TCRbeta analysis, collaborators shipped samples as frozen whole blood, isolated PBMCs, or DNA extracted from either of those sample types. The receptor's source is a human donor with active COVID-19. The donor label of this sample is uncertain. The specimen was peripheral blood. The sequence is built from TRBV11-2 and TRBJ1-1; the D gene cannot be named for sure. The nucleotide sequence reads TGTGCCAGCAGCTCTCCAGTTTTTGGTGGCACTGAAGCTTTCTTT. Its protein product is CASSSPVFGGTEAFF.